This T cell receptor (beta chain) was found in a study of T cells in localized non-small cell lung cancer. V trimming: 3 bases; J trimming: 8 bases; junction bases outside the gene matches: 7. The CDR3 is 14 amino acids. Germline CDR1 SGHDT, CDR2 YYEEEE. Some clones are missing from TCRdb's copy, which holds only in-frame ones; the method was immunoSEQ multiplex PCR. The sample shows about 77,000 clones, 88% of them seen only once. Whole-study findings and limits: Adjacent lung exhibited a median of about 56 among the 100 most abundant tumor clones.

Comments on this clone: What it recognizes is unknown.

Sequenced here: peripheral blood, sampled before any cancer treatment. This clonotype was obtained from a woman between 35 and 75 years old with stage I squamous cell lung carcinoma. This chain links TRBV5-6 with TRBJ1-4; 7 bases align to TRBD1. The CDR3 DNA follows: TGTGCCAGCAGCTGGGGACAGCCATCCGAAAAACTGTTTTTT. Translated: CASSWGQPSEKLFF.